This T cell receptor beta chain was recorded in a study of identical twins. In every case, the donor was a healthy Caucasian. TCRdb re-called the 5' RACE reads with MiXCR, one entry per CDR3 protein. Of a few hundred thousand distinct CDR3 sequences detected, 9% to 10% appear once; the ten largest clones hold roughly 3%. Details on this clonotype: The target antigen is unknown.

The V and J ends lost 5 bases and 6 bases respectively, with 20 bases between them. The CDR3 runs to 16 residues. Germline CDR1 reads SGHAT; CDR2 reads FQNNGV. Study-level findings and limits: Conclusions were based on cross-sectional statistical analysis, without following the same donors.

These sequences were also reported in another study, on yellow fever vaccine responses in identical twins.

Specimen: PBMCs. The source is a woman under 30 in good health. The rearrangement links TRBV11-2 to TRBJ2-1, with D unresolved. CDR3 nucleotide sequence: TGTGCCAGCAGCCCCCCGGGCACCGGGCCGTCCAATGAGCAGTTCTTC. Translation gives CASSPPGTGPSNEQFF.